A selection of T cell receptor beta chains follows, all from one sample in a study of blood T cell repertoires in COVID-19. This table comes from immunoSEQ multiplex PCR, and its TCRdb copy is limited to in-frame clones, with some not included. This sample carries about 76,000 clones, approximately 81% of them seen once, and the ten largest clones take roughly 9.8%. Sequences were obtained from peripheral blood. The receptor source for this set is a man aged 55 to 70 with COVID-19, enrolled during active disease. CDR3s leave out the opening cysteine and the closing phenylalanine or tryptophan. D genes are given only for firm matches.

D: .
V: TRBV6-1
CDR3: ASSEGAGTDTQY

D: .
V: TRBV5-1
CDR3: ASSLLSGVQETQY

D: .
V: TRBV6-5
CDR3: ASSSGAGTNNYGYT

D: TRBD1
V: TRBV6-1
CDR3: ASSEAGGDQPQH

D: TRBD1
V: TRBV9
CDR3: ASSPRTGRGTDTQY

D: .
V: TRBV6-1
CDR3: ASSESTDKRWAQH

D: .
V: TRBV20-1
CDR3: SASAQGFYGYT

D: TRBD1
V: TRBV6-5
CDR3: AANRGGYNEQF

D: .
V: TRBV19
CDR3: ASSMSGTTYGYT

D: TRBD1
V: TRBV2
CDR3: ASTAGGGQGARTGELF

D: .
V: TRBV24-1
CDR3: ATSEAGRTGGETQY

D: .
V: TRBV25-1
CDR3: ASSDWGHHGYT

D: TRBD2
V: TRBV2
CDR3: ASDSGAGGPLTGELF

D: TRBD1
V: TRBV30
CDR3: AWSEKGQAAYEQY

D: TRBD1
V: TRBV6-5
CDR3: ASISVGTGGYEQY

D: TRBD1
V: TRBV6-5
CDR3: ASRGQGRNEQY

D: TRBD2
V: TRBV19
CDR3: ASSLGTSPETQY

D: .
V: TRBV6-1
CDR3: ASSAGLGYT

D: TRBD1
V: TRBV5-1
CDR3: ASSFGTGTGVTEAF

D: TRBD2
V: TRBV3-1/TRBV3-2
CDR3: ASSQSSGGANEQY

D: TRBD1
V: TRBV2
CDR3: ASSKGAFTEAF

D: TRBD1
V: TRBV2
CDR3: AIKGTGPEKLF

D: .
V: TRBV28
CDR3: ASRTGYGELF

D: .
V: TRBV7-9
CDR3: ASSPWVTGKGNTIY

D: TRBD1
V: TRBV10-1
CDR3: ASSTGGGTEAF

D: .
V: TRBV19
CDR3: ASSIQNEKLF

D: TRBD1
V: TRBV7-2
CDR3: ASSNRQGGQPQH

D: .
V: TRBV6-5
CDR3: ASSYSQGTGNTIY

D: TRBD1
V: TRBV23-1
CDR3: ASSHRRGPGETQY

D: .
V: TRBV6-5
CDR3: ASSYSGNLGEQY

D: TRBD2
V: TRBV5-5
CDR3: ASSLGLAGGPHEQF

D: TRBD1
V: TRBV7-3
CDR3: ASSSTGVRATEAF

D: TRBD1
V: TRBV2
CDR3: ASRIPGTGGSETQY

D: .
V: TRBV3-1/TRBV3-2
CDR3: ASSQVTENSPLH

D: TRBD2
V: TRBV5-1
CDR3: ASIAGGLTDTQY

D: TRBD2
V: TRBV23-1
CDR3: AHSGEWELF

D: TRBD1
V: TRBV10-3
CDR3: AISPGTGWDTIY

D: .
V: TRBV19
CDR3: ASINLGTPRDGYT

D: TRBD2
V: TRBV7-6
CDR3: ASSLVGGAATEQY

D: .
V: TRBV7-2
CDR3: ASSSGFWSNQPQH

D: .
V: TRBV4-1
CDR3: ASSQTGLRGPQPQH

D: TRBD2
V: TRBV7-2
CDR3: ASSWRASSGGAGDTQY

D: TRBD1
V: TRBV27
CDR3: ASSSDRGGTGELF

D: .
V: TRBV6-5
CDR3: ASTPGQSYEQY

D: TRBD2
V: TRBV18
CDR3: ASRKGLAGEISTDTQY

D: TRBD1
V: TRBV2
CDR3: ASTPRVQGAEQY

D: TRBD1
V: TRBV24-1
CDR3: ATASGTEDGYT

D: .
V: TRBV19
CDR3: ASSITDNSYEQY

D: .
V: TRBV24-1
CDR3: ATSSRLDTEAF